The present T cell receptor beta chain was sequenced within a study of cytomegalovirus exposure and HLA in healthy donors. A multiplex PCR was run with 60 Vbeta primers and 13 Jbeta primers. As processed by the authors: In a later analysis, around 10 million of about 80 million unique beta chains occurred in at least two donors. The repertoire was sequenced with immunoSEQ multiplex PCR; TCRdb's copy has only in-frame clones and lacks some. That table furnishes V, J and clone size, whereas the DNA furnished D and trimming. The sample lists about 160,000 clones, over 70% occurring once. Healthy people donating bone marrow made up the donors. V dropped 3 bases and J dropped 2; count of bases not matched to a gene: 8. The germline V gene has CDR1 LGHNA and CDR2 YNFKEQ. This CDR3 has 16 amino acids.

This chain links TRBV4-2 with TRBJ2-5; 8 bases are shared with TRBD1. This clonotype originated in a woman in her 50s in good health and CMV-seropositive. The specimen was PBMCs. The DNA for the CDR3 is TGTGCCAGCAGCCAGTACACAGGGGGTTATCAAGAGACCCAGTACTTC. Translated, it gives CASSQYTGGYQETQYF.